What follows are 12 T cell receptor beta chains derived from one specimen sequenced in a study of T-cell memory formation after mild COVID-19. TCRdb reprocessed the 5' RACE reads via MiXCR and lists one record per CDR3 protein. The sample lists about 340,000 distinct CDR3 sequences, 15% to 20% occurring once. The source material was PBMCs or a T cell subset sorted from them (not recorded which). These receptors were collected from a young man who had mild COVID-19 (a few samples of this study predate the infection). Cell type and time point are not known.

The table lists this clonotype with a few counts. The chain links TRBV7-6 to TRBJ2-2; D uncertain. The germline CDR1 and CDR2 sequences are SGHVS and FNYEAQ. The V end lost 2 bases, the J end lost 5 bases, and 6 bases lay between the germline ends. CDR3 length: 13 amino acids. The CDR3 region is CASSLYQTGELFF. CDR3 sequence (DNA): TGTGCCAGCAGCTTATACCAAACCGGGGAGCTGTTTTTT. Combining the CDR3 with reference TRBV7-6 and TRBJ2-2 gives the whole variable domain GAGVSQSPRYKVTKRGQDVALRCDPISGHVSLYWYRQALGQGPEFLTYFNYEAQQDKSGLPNDRFSAERPEGSISTLTIQRTEQRDSAMYRCASSLYQTGELFFGEGSRLTVL.

This clonotype has ten or more counts. In nucleotides, the CDR3 is TGTGCCAGCAGCCGTCAGGGGAATAGCAATCAGCCCCAGCATTTT. Translation: CASSRQGNSNQPQHF. The chain has TRBV18 and TRBJ1-5; perhaps TRBD1 as D (6 bases). Trimming pared 8 bases from V and 0 bases from J, leaving 14 bases between. Germline CDR1 is KGHSH and CDR2 is LQKENI. The CDR3 is 15 residues long. Based on the CDR3 plus reference TRBV18 and TRBJ1-5, the full variable domain is NAGVMQNPRHLVRRRGQEARLRCSPMKGHSHVYWYRQLPEEGLKFMVYLQKENIIDESGMPKERFSAEFPKEGPSILRIQQVVRGDSAAYFCASSRQGNSNQPQHFGDGTRLSIL.

This clonotype was observed a handful of times. In DNA form, the CDR3 reads TGTGCCAGCAACGAGCAGTACTTC. Amino acid sequence: CASNEQYF. The chain carries TRBV6-5 and TRBJ2-7; no clear D gene. Germline lookup yields CDR1 MNHEY and CDR2 SVGAGI. The V end was cut by 7 bases, the J end by 5 bases, with 0 bases between. The CDR3 covers 8 residues.

Only a few counts were recorded for this clonotype. The rearrangement links TRBV27 to TRBJ1-2; 9 nucleotides line up with TRBD1. Looked up from germline, CDR1 is MNHEY and CDR2 is SMNVEV (reference sequence). With V trimmed by 4 bases and J by 8 bases, 8 bases remained unmatched. The CDR3 is 14 amino acids. The CDR3, as DNA: TGTGCCAGCAGTTCTCGACAGGGGGTCGGGGGCTACACCTTC. This translates into CASSSRQGVGGYTF.

V and J are TRBV5-1 and TRBJ1-6; maybe TRBD1 (6 bases). The CDR3 contains 16 residues. The germline V gene encodes CDR1 SGHRS and CDR2 YFSETQ. V lost 2 bases to trimming and J lost 6 bases, with 15 bases between them. CDR3 DNA sequence: TGCGCCAGCAGCTTCGGCGGGGGGGCAAGTAATTCACCCCTCCACTTT. Protein: CASSFGGGASNSPLHF.

This clonotype has a handful of counts. The V gene is TRBV3-1, the J gene TRBJ2-5; maybe TRBD2 (5 bases). Germline loops: CDR1 LGHDT, CDR2 YNNKEL (reference sequence). Trimming removed 2 bases from V and 1 base from J, with 11 bases in between. This CDR3 has 15 residues. CDR3 DNA: TGTGCCAGCAGCCAATTGGGGAGCGGCCAAGAGACCCAGTACTTC. Encoded protein: CASSQLGSGQETQYF.

This clonotype has at least ten counts. V and J are TRBV4-2 and TRBJ1-6, with a tentative D call TRBD1 (5 bases). The CDR3 consists of 16 residues. Per the germline V gene, CDR1 is LGHNA and CDR2 is YNFKEQ. V was shortened by 4 bases and J by 9 bases, with 19 bases between the two germline ends. The CDR3 sequence: CASSLEHRFEGSPLHF. DNA of the CDR3: TGTGCCAGCAGCCTCGAGCACAGGTTTGAGGGTTCACCCCTCCACTTT.

The chain couples TRBV18 to TRBJ1-2; 7 bases fit TRBD1. Germline values: CDR1 KGHSH, CDR2 LQKENI. This CDR3 has 14 amino acids. The J segment lost 7 bases and the V segment lost 6 bases, leaving 11 bases of the junction unmatched. DNA of the CDR3: TGTGCCAGCTCGACCGACAGGGTTTGGGGTGGCTACACCTTC. It is translated as CASSTDRVWGGYTF.

The V and J genes are TRBV30 and TRBJ2-7; no firm D call. The CDR3 spans 12 residues. V lost 4 bases, J lost 10 bases, and 17 bases lay in between. Germline lookup yields CDR1 GTSNPN and CDR2 SVGIG (reference sequence). The CDR3 nucleotides read TGTGCCTGGAAGTATGGGTTGACCCCTCAGTACTTC. This translates into CAWKYGLTPQYF.

The J gene is TRBJ1-1, the V gene TRBV5-1; tentative D call: TRBD1 (6 bases). V was trimmed by 4 bases and J by 2 bases, leaving 12 bases between them. The CDR3 contains 14 residues. The germline V gene encodes CDR1 SGHRS and CDR2 YFSETQ. CDR3 protein: CASSPDSFNTEAFF. CDR3 in DNA: TGCGCCAGCAGCCCGGACAGCTTTAACACTGAAGCTTTCTTT.

This clonotype was counted ten times or more. The genes are TRBV7-2 and TRBJ2-1; TRBD2 matches at 12 bases. The V gene's germline CDR1 is SGHTA and CDR2 FQGNSA. This CDR3 comprises 17 residues. V lost 5 bases to trimming and J lost 9 bases; unmatched junction nucleotides: 14. CDR3 loop: CASSPFPASGGAREQFF. The CDR3 nucleotides read TGTGCCAGCAGCCCCTTCCCCGCTAGCGGGGGGGCACGTGAGCAGTTCTTC.

This clonotype was detected a few times. The chain carries TRBV20-1 and TRBJ2-3; D unresolved. Germline CDR1 is DFQATT and CDR2 is SNEGSKA (reference sequence). The CDR3 loop spans 13 amino acids. V dropped 8 bases and J dropped 0 bases, with 12 bases sitting between them. CDR3 sequence reads: CSFEGPSTDTQYF. The CDR3 region has the DNA TGCAGTTTTGAAGGGCCTAGCACAGATACGCAGTATTTT.